This T cell receptor (beta chain) came from a study of blood T cell repertoires in COVID-19. Cohorts were based on clinical histories the participants reported. Methods used by the authors: Using reference gene primer amplification, nucleated cell counts were estimated. Profiling relied on immunoSEQ multiplex PCR, and the TCRdb table lists in-frame clones only, not all of them. The V and J calls and clone size are taken from that table; D and trimming were inferred from the DNA. The data show some 270,000 clones, under 90% seen once. V lost 8 bases and J 0 bases, leaving 9 bases between the germline ends. The CDR3 runs 13 residues.

The sample was PBMCs or T cells enriched from blood (not recorded which). The V gene is TRBV12-3 or TRBV12-4, the J gene TRBJ2-3; D call uncertain. The sequence was collected from a woman aged 40-49 years who had recovered from COVID-19. The chain's CDR3 is CASSYTSTDTQYF. DNA for the CDR3: TGTGCCAGCTCATATACTAGCACAGATACGCAGTATTTT.